The TCR beta chain under discussion was sequenced for a study of blood T cell repertoires in COVID-19. Looking at the study overall: Samples came from the United States, Italy and Spain, spanning acute and convalescent COVID-19. T cells, B-cell-depleted T cells, or PBMCs provided the cDNA or gDNA that served as material.

Trimming took 0 bases from V and 7 from J, leaving 10 bases between them. The germline V gene has CDR1 MNHEY and CDR2 SVGAGI. This CDR3 is 13 amino acids long. TCRdb's copy holds only in-frame clones and misses some; the assay was immunoSEQ multiplex PCR. Here the sample spans some 130,000 clones, 88% being singletons. This clone was detected only a few times. The receptor was isolated from a man aged 50-59 years with acute or convalescent COVID-19. The source material was peripheral blood. The chain couples TRBV6-5 to TRBJ2-7; no reliable D call. CDR3 in amino acids: CASSYSTTGEQYF. The CDR3 DNA is TGTGCCAGCAGTTACTCGACAACCGGAGAGCAGTACTTC.